Below are 14 T cell receptor beta chains sequenced from a single sample in a study of tumor-infiltrating lymphocytes in primary liver carcinoma. Synthesis of TCR beta cDNA was carried out from 500 ng total RNA with a constant-region primer. Amplification in three nested multiplex PCR rounds with slightly modified ARM-PCR gave rise to TCR beta libraries. It was with TRBV1-TRBV30 forward primers and a C-beta reverse primer that the first two PCR rounds were run, at around 11 cycles each. One entry per CDR3 protein results from TCRdb running MiXCR on the multiplex PCR reads. The repertoire consists of 80,000 or so distinct CDR3 sequences, with over 55% occurring once and the leading ten covering roughly 13%. Co-extracting RNA and DNA was done with about 20-33 mg of unsorted bulk tissue as input. The sequencing sample was made of liver tumor tissue from sampling region 4. Subset specified: tumor region T4, right-lateral pole. The receptor source for this set is a woman aged 60-75 years with primary liver carcinoma and hepatitis B virus infection.

J is TRBJ1-1 and V is TRBV15, with 8 bases aligning to TRBD1. Unmatched junction bases numbered 13, after V lost 6 bases and J lost 7 bases. Per germline, CDR1 LNHNV and CDR2 YYDKDF (reference sequence). There are 15 residues in the CDR3. CDR3 loop: CATSEAGGFEDEAFF. As DNA, the CDR3 is TGTGCCACCAGTGAGGCAGGGGGCTTTGAGGATGAAGCTTTCTTT.

Details on this clonotype: The junction departs from germline at one end; a sequencing error may be responsible. The V call is TRBV6-6, the J call TRBJ1-1; D is possibly TRBD1 (5 bases). The CDR3 sequence is 16 residues long. CDR1 and CDR2 from the germline V gene are MNHNY and SVGAGI (reference sequence). CDR3 residues: CAGLPGHSPGGTEAFF. DNA for the CDR3: TGTGCCGGCTTGCCGGGGCACAGCCCCGGGGGGACTGAAGCTTTCTTC.

A note on this clonotype: The CDR3 does not close with the conserved phenylalanine or tryptophan, likely indicating a read error. The limits of the CDR3 on the DNA are not certain, so only TCRdb's listed CDR3 is given. The gene calls are TRBV11-3 and TRBJ2-1; TRBD2, the table's D call, was not compared with the DNA. CDR1 and CDR2 (germline): SGHNT, YENEEA. Termini included, the CDR3 measures 14 amino acids. CDR3 residues: CASILGGLYNEQFL.

Concerning this clonotype itself: A much larger clone lies a single base off, so this may be a read error. Written as DNA, the CDR3 is TGTGCCAGCAGCTTATCCAACCACCGACCTAAGCAGTTCTTC. It is translated as CASSLSNHRPKQFF. The genes are TRBV7-8 and TRBJ2-1, with unresolved D. V lost 2 bases to trimming and J lost 11 bases, with 16 bases between them. The CDR3 has 14 amino acids. The V gene's germline CDR1 is SGHVS and CDR2 FQNEAQ.

The genes are TRBV29-1 and TRBJ2-2; possible D gene TRBD2, 7 bases. V shed 7 bases and J shed 9 bases, with 21 bases lying between them. Germline V lookup: CDR1 SQVTM, CDR2 ANQGSEA. The CDR3 length is 14 residues. The CDR3 DNA sequence: TGCAGCGCCACTCGGGGGGCCGGCCACTGGGAGCTGTTTTTT. This codes for CSATRGAGHWELFF.

Details on this clonotype: The conserved closing phenylalanine or tryptophan is absent in this CDR3, likely reflecting a read error. The gene calls are TRBV6-5 and TRBJ1-1; 8 nucleotides line up with TRBD1. CDR1 and CDR2 (germline): MNHEY, SVGAGI. The CDR3 contains 14 residues. After removal of 5 bases from V and 0 bases from J, the junction contained 2 bases not matched to a gene. The CDR3 loop is CASSPDRVNTEAFS. The CDR3, as DNA: TGTGCCAGCAGTCCGGACAGGGTGAACACTGAAGCTTTCTCT.

Notes on this clonotype: No conserved phenylalanine or tryptophan is present at the end of the CDR3, so a read error is the likely explanation. V gene TRBV7-9 combines with J gene TRBJ1-1, with no clear D. The V gene lost 7 bases and the J gene lost 0 bases, with 12 bases spanning the gap. Germline CDR1 is SEHNR and CDR2 is FQNEAQ (reference sequence). The CDR3 contains 14 residues. CDR3 nucleotide sequence: TGTGCCAGCACCCGCCCAGTGGTGAACACTGAAGCTTTCCTT. Translated: CASTRPVVNTEAFL.

Comments on this clonotype: One junction end does not reproduce the germline sequence, and a read error may be involved. The chain links TRBV29-1 to TRBJ2-3; 7 bases align to TRBD1. The germline V gene encodes CDR1 SQVTM and CDR2 ANQGSEA. The CDR3 has 11 amino acids. Here the CDR3 reads CSMADRKRVCF. CDR3 in DNA: TGCAGCATGGCGGACAGGAAGAGAGTGTGTTTT.

For this clonotype: This may arise from a read error, as a much more abundant clone is one base away. The genes are TRBV20-1 and TRBJ1-2, with D unclear. In germline, CDR1 is DFQATT, CDR2 SNEGSKA (reference sequence). The CDR3 contains 16 residues. CDR3 amino acids: CSGSPIMTGQSYGHTF. CDR3 DNA: TGCAGTGGCAGCCCAATCATGACCGGCCAGTCCTATGGCCACACCTTC.

About this clonotype itself: The conserved phenylalanine or tryptophan normally closing the CDR3 is absent here, so this likely arose from a read error. The chain joins TRBV12-3 or TRBV12-4 to TRBJ2-7; 9 bases agree with TRBD2. The junction had 8 bases not matched to a gene; V was cut back by 5 bases and J by 6 bases. The CDR3 consists of 14 residues. As DNA, the CDR3 is TGTGCCAGCAGTAGACAATTAGCGGGAGTCGAGCAGTACTCC. Protein product: CASSRQLAGVEQYS.

To note about this clonotype: Its ends do not fully match the called genes, so a read error is possible. The chain joins TRBV7-8 to TRBJ2-1; 10 bases are a match to TRBD1. The CDR3 contains 15 residues. CDR1 SGHVS and CDR2 FQNEAQ come from the germline V gene. CDR3 bases: TGCGCCAGCAGCTTAGTGCTTGGACAGGGGGGTGAGCAGTTCTTC. Its protein is CASSLVLGQGGEQFF. The variable domain in full, completed from reference TRBV7-8 and TRBJ2-1, reads GAGVSQSPRYKVAKRGQDVALRCDPISGHVSLFWYQQALGQGPEFLTYFQNEAQLDKSGLPSDRFFAERPEGSVSTLKIQRTQQEDSAVYLCASSLVLGQGGEQFFGPGTRLTVL.

This clonotype is judged medium-sized. The rearrangement joins TRBV6-1 to TRBJ2-3; no clear D gene. V lost 5 bases and J lost 0, with 12 bases in between. The length of the CDR3 is 15 residues. Germline CDR1 and CDR2: MNHNS and SASEGT. CDR3 sequence (DNA): TGTGCCAGCAGTATAAGCGTATCTAGCACAGATACGCAGTATTTT. Protein: CASSISVSSTDTQYF.

Regarding this clonotype: The conserved phenylalanine or tryptophan normally closing the CDR3 is absent here, so this likely arose from a read error. DNA for the CDR3: TGTACCAGCAGCTTAGGGGGACTAACGTACACATCAGATACGCAGTATCTT. This sequence encodes CTSSLGGLTYTSDTQYL. The genes are TRBV11-2 and TRBJ2-3; possibly TRBD2 for D (7 bases). This CDR3 region has 17 residues. Germline-derived CDR1 and CDR2 are SGHAT and FQNNGV.

Turning to this clonotype: A junction end diverges from the germline sequence, so it may reflect a read error. The chain is built from TRBV28 and TRBJ2-7, with D possibly TRBD2 on 5 matching bases. The CDR3 consists of 16 residues. Germline CDR1 and CDR2: MDHEN and SYDVKM. The CDR3 sequence is CASSPGGSGDHHEQCF. DNA for the CDR3: TGTGCCAGCAGCCCTGGTGGGTCCGGGGATCATCACGAGCAGTGCTTC.